The rows below give T cell receptor beta chains drawn from one sample of a study of CD8 T cells in ankylosing spondylitis. Each CDR3 protein is one row after TCRdb ran MiXCR on the 5' RACE reads. Found here are about 150,000 distinct CDR3 sequences, approximately 32% of them singletons; the top ten hold 4.5% to 6%. The sequenced material came from synovial fluid, either unsorted or a sorted T cell fraction (not recorded which). Receptor source: a male donor with ankylosing spondylitis. The CDR3 runs from the conserved cysteine through the conserved F or W. The D gene is left open where the match is weak. For some rows the clone size is stated as once, few or many, or as a class when expanded; others skip it.

clone size: NA
J gene: TRBJ2-2
V gene: TRBV20-1
D gene: NA
CDR3 protein: CSATQGWGTGELFF
CDR3 DNA: TGCAGTGCTACACAGGGATGGGGGACCGGGGAGCTGTTTTTT

clone size: many
J gene: TRBJ1-4
V gene: TRBV5-8
D gene: NA
CDR3 protein: CASSSQRHEKLFF
CDR3 DNA: TGTGCCAGCAGCTCCCAGAGGCATGAAAAACTGTTTTTT

clone size: NA
J gene: TRBJ2-2
V gene: TRBV7-7
D gene: TRBD2
CDR3 protein: CASGTSDSNTGGLFF
CDR3 DNA: TGTGCTAGCGGGACATCCGACAGTAACACCGGGGGGCTGTTTTTT

clone size: once
J gene: TRBJ1-1
V gene: TRBV6-1
D gene: NA
CDR3 protein: CASSEGDSVDTEAFF
CDR3 DNA: TGTGCCAGCAGTGAAGGTGACAGCGTCGACACTGAAGCTTTCTTT

clone size: NA
J gene: TRBJ2-4
V gene: TRBV7-2
D gene: NA
CDR3 protein: CASSLGGSAKNIQYF
CDR3 DNA: TGTGCCAGCAGCTTGGGGGGTAGCGCCAAAAACATTCAGTACTTC

clone size: NA
J gene: TRBJ2-7
V gene: TRBV28
D gene: TRBD2
CDR3 protein: CASSPSGIYEQYF
CDR3 DNA: TGTGCCAGCAGCCCTAGCGGGATCTACGAGCAGTACTTC

clone size: few
J gene: TRBJ1-5
V gene: TRBV3-1
D gene: NA
CDR3 protein: CASTSTPPVRNSNQPQHF
CDR3 DNA: TGTGCCAGCACCTCGACACCTCCCGTCCGAAATAGCAATCAGCCCCAGCATTTT

clone size: NA
J gene: TRBJ2-3
V gene: TRBV20-1
D gene: TRBD1
CDR3 protein: CSARGTGNPDTQYF
CDR3 DNA: TGCAGTGCTAGAGGGACAGGGAACCCAGATACGCAGTATTTT

clone size: many
J gene: TRBJ2-3
V gene: TRBV20-1
D gene: TRBD2
CDR3 protein: CSARGAGSSTDTQYF
CDR3 DNA: TGCAGTGCTAGAGGAGCGGGGTCAAGCACAGATACGCAGTATTTT

clone size: few
J gene: TRBJ2-2
V gene: TRBV20-1
D gene: NA
CDR3 protein: CSARGRPGGELFF
CDR3 DNA: TGCAGTGCTAGAGGCAGGCCAGGCGGGGAGCTGTTTTTT

clone size: NA
J gene: TRBJ2-2
V gene: TRBV20-1
D gene: TRBD2
CDR3 protein: CSARKTGLAVTGELFF
CDR3 DNA: TGCAGTGCTCGAAAAACGGGACTAGCGGTAACCGGGGAGCTGTTTTTT

clone size: many
J gene: TRBJ2-1
V gene: TRBV7-6
D gene: TRBD2
CDR3 protein: CASSQTSGRFDEQFF
CDR3 DNA: TGTGCCAGCAGCCAGACTAGCGGGAGGTTTGATGAGCAGTTCTTC

clone size: few
J gene: TRBJ2-3
V gene: TRBV19
D gene: NA
CDR3 protein: CASSGPGADTQYF
CDR3 DNA: TGTGCCAGTTCTGGTCCGGGGGCAGATACGCAGTATTTT

clone size: NA
J gene: TRBJ2-7
V gene: TRBV11-2
D gene: TRBD1
CDR3 protein: CASSDGQGAAYEQYF
CDR3 DNA: TGTGCCAGCAGCGACGGACAGGGGGCGGCCTACGAGCAGTACTTC

clone size: few
J gene: TRBJ1-2
V gene: TRBV6-1
D gene: NA
CDR3 protein: CASSPDSAGRHGYTF
CDR3 DNA: TGTGCCAGCAGCCCCGACTCGGCAGGAAGGCATGGCTACACCTTC

clone size: few
J gene: TRBJ2-5
V gene: TRBV12-3/TRBV12-4
D gene: TRBD1
CDR3 protein: CASKQGASEETQYF
CDR3 DNA: TGTGCCAGCAAACAGGGGGCAAGTGAAGAGACCCAGTACTTC

clone size: NA
J gene: TRBJ2-5
V gene: TRBV2
D gene: NA
CDR3 protein: CASSDRGSEETQYF
CDR3 DNA: TGTGCCAGCAGTGATAGAGGTAGTGAGGAGACCCAGTACTTC

clone size: NA
J gene: TRBJ2-1
V gene: TRBV5-1
D gene: NA
CDR3 protein: CASSFLSEGYNEQFF
CDR3 DNA: TGCGCCAGCAGCTTCCTCTCAGAGGGGTACAATGAGCAGTTCTTC

clone size: many
J gene: TRBJ2-2
V gene: TRBV2
D gene: NA
CDR3 protein: CASRGREATGELFF
CDR3 DNA: TGTGCCAGCAGGGGCAGGGAGGCCACCGGGGAGCTGTTTTTT

clone size: few
J gene: TRBJ2-3
V gene: TRBV20-1
D gene: NA
CDR3 protein: CSARDRGDTQYF
CDR3 DNA: TGCAGTGCTAGAGATCGGGGAGATACGCAGTATTTT

clone size: NA
J gene: TRBJ2-7
V gene: TRBV12-3/TRBV12-4
D gene: NA
CDR3 protein: CASSPSGTATYEQYF
CDR3 DNA: TGTGCCAGCTCTCCGTCCGGGACGGCCACCTACGAGCAGTACTTC

clone size: NA
J gene: TRBJ1-2
V gene: TRBV20-1
D gene: NA
CDR3 protein: CSARHQNYGYTF
CDR3 DNA: TGCAGTGCTAGACATCAAAACTATGGCTACACCTTC

clone size: NA
J gene: TRBJ2-1
V gene: TRBV5-4
D gene: TRBD1
CDR3 protein: CASSSDRAVSYNEQFF
CDR3 DNA: TGTGCCAGCAGCTCAGACAGGGCGGTCTCCTACAATGAGCAGTTCTTC

clone size: NA
J gene: TRBJ2-5
V gene: TRBV24-1
D gene: NA
CDR3 protein: CATSDGGQETQYF
CDR3 DNA: TGTGCCACCAGTGATGGGGGGCAAGAGACCCAGTACTTC

clone size: few
J gene: TRBJ1-2
V gene: TRBV2
D gene: TRBD1
CDR3 protein: CASSTTPDRATNYGYTF
CDR3 DNA: TGTGCCAGCAGTACTACTCCCGACAGGGCAACTAACTATGGCTACACCTTC

clone size: NA
J gene: TRBJ1-3
V gene: TRBV7-2
D gene: NA
CDR3 protein: CASSPSSNSANTIYF
CDR3 DNA: TGTGCCAGCAGCCCCTCATCCAACTCCGCAAACACCATATATTTT

clone size: many
J gene: TRBJ2-1
V gene: TRBV20-1
D gene: NA
CDR3 protein: CSLGRGSFQQFF
CDR3 DNA: TGCAGTCTGGGGCGGGGAAGCTTTCAGCAGTTCTTC

clone size: few
J gene: TRBJ2-7
V gene: TRBV6-1
D gene: TRBD2
CDR3 protein: CASIRDYSSYEQYF
CDR3 DNA: TGTGCCAGCATAAGGGACTATAGCTCCTACGAGCAGTACTTC

clone size: NA
J gene: TRBJ1-2
V gene: TRBV6-6
D gene: NA
CDR3 protein: CASSLPDSVDYTF
CDR3 DNA: TGTGCCAGCAGTCTACCGGACAGTGTAGACTACACCTTC

clone size: NA
J gene: TRBJ2-1
V gene: TRBV20-1
D gene: TRBD2
CDR3 protein: CSASRTSGGPYNEQFF
CDR3 DNA: TGCAGTGCTAGCCGTACTAGCGGGGGGCCCTACAATGAGCAGTTCTTC

clone size: few
J gene: TRBJ2-1
V gene: TRBV25-1
D gene: NA
CDR3 protein: CASSSRNNEQFF
CDR3 DNA: TGTGCCAGCAGTTCCCGAAACAATGAGCAGTTCTTC

clone size: few
J gene: TRBJ2-7
V gene: TRBV6-1
D gene: NA
CDR3 protein: CASSEARYEQYF
CDR3 DNA: TGTGCCAGCAGTGAAGCGCGATACGAGCAGTACTTC

clone size: few
J gene: TRBJ2-5
V gene: TRBV3-1
D gene: TRBD2
CDR3 protein: CASSYKRTSGRETQYF
CDR3 DNA: TGTGCCAGCAGCTACAAACGGACTAGCGGCCGAGAGACCCAGTACTTC

clone size: many
J gene: TRBJ2-1
V gene: TRBV7-9
D gene: TRBD2
CDR3 protein: CASSLFPREARYNEQFF
CDR3 DNA: TGTGCCAGCAGCTTATTTCCGCGGGAGGCCCGATACAATGAGCAGTTCTTC

clone size: few
J gene: TRBJ2-1
V gene: TRBV4-2
D gene: TRBD2
CDR3 protein: CASRTSGTGEQFF
CDR3 DNA: TGTGCCAGCAGGACTAGCGGGACTGGGGAGCAGTTCTTC

clone size: few
J gene: TRBJ1-2
V gene: TRBV28
D gene: TRBD1
CDR3 protein: CASSPPGTGWNYGYTF
CDR3 DNA: TGTGCCAGCAGTCCCCCCGGGACAGGGTGGAACTATGGCTACACCTTC

clone size: NA
J gene: TRBJ1-1
V gene: TRBV20-1
D gene: NA
CDR3 protein: CSAYPPRGVNTEAFF
CDR3 DNA: TGCAGTGCTTATCCTCCCCGGGGGGTGAACACTGAAGCTTTCTTT

clone size: NA
J gene: TRBJ2-3
V gene: TRBV11-2
D gene: NA
CDR3 protein: CASSLVVGGSGSTDTQYF
CDR3 DNA: TGTGCCAGCAGCTTAGTTGTAGGGGGTAGCGGGAGCACAGATACGCAGTATTTT

clone size: NA
J gene: TRBJ2-1
V gene: TRBV9
D gene: NA
CDR3 protein: CASSGSGSANNEQFF
CDR3 DNA: TGTGCCAGCAGCGGGAGCGGGTCAGCTAACAATGAGCAGTTCTTC

clone size: once
J gene: TRBJ1-5
V gene: TRBV5-1
D gene: TRBD1
CDR3 protein: CASSPSPTGNGVPQHF
CDR3 DNA: TGCGCCAGCAGCCCCAGCCCGACAGGGAACGGAGTGCCCCAGCATTTT

clone size: NA
J gene: TRBJ2-3
V gene: TRBV19
D gene: NA
CDR3 protein: CASSIGAGVPDTQYF
CDR3 DNA: TGTGCCAGTAGTATCGGGGCAGGGGTCCCAGATACGCAGTATTTT

clone size: NA
J gene: TRBJ2-1
V gene: TRBV7-9
D gene: TRBD2
CDR3 protein: CASSSLLAGENEQFF
CDR3 DNA: TGTGCCAGCAGCTCTCTTCTAGCGGGAGAAAATGAGCAGTTCTTC

clone size: NA
J gene: TRBJ1-2
V gene: TRBV2
D gene: NA
CDR3 protein: CASSEDRAGRNYGYTF
CDR3 DNA: TGTGCCAGCAGTGAAGATCGAGCAGGCCGTAACTATGGCTACACCTTC

clone size: many
J gene: TRBJ2-5
V gene: TRBV29-1
D gene: TRBD2
CDR3 protein: CSVGSGRGETQYF
CDR3 DNA: TGCAGCGTTGGCAGCGGGAGGGGAGAGACCCAGTACTTC

clone size: few
J gene: TRBJ2-3
V gene: TRBV2
D gene: TRBD2
CDR3 protein: CASSPLARLAGKTADTQYF
CDR3 DNA: TGTGCCAGCAGCCCACTAGCCAGACTAGCGGGGAAGACAGCAGATACGCAGTATTTT